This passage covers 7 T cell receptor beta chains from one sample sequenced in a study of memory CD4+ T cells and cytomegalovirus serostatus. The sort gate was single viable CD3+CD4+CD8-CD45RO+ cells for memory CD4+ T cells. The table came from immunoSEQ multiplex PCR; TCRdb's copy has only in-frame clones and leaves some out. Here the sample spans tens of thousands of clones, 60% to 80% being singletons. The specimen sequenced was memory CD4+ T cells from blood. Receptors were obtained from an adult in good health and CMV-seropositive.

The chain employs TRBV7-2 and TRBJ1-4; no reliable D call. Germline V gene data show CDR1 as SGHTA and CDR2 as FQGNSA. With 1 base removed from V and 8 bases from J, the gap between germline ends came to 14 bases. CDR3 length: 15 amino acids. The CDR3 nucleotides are TGTGCCAGCAGCTTAGGTTCGGAGGGTCGCGAAAAACTGTTTTTT. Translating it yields CASSLGSEGREKLFF.

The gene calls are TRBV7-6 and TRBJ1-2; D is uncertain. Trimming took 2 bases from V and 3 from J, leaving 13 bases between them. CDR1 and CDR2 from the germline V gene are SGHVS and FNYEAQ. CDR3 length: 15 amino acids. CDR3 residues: CASSLSEALDYGYTF. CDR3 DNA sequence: TGTGCCAGCAGCTTAAGCGAGGCGTTAGACTATGGCTACACCTTC.

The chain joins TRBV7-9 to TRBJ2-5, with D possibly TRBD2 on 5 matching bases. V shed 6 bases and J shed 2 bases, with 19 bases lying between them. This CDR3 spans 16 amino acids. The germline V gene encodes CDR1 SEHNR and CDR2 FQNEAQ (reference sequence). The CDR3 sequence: CASRGRTSDLQETQYF. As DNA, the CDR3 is TGTGCCAGCAGAGGTCGGACTTCAGATTTGCAAGAGACCCAGTACTTC.

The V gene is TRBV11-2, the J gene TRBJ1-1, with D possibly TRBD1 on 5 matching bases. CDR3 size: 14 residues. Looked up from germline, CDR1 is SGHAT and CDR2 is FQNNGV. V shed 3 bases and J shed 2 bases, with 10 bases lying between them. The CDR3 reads CASSFGGDNTEAFF. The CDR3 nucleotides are TGTGCCAGCAGCTTTGGGGGGGACAACACTGAAGCTTTCTTT.

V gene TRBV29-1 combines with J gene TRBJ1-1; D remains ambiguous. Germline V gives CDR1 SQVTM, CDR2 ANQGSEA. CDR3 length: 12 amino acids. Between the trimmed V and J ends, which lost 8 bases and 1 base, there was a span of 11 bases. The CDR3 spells CSSSRQNTEAFF. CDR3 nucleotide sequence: TGCAGCTCCTCAAGACAGAACACTGAAGCTTTCTTT.

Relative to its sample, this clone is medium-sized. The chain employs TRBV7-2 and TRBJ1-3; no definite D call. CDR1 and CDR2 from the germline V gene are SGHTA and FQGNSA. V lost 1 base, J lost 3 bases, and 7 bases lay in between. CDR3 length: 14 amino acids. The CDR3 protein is CASSLEGVGNTIYF. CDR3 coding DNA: TGTGCCAGCAGCTTAGAGGGCGTTGGAAACACCATATATTTT.

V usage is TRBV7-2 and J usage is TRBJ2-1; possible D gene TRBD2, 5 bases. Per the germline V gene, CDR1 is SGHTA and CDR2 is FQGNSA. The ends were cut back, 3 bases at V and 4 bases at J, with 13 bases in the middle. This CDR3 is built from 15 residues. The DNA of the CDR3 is TGTGCCAGCAGCTTTCTGGCTAGCTCATACAATGAGCAGTTCTTC. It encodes CASSFLASSYNEQFF.